The 14 T cell receptor beta chains below all came from one sample that was sequenced in a study of T-cell reconstitution after alpha-beta-depleted transplantation in children. Unique molecular identifiers were built into the TCRbeta library. TCRdb re-derived calls from the PCR reads in MiXCR, one entry per CDR3 protein. The sample lists about 160,000 distinct CDR3 sequences, around 10% occurring once. This specimen consisted of PBMCs, obtained before TCRalphabeta/CD19-depleted stem cell transplant. The receptor set was obtained from a boy aged 2 to 9 with acute myeloid leukemia, due to receive a stem cell transplant.

This clonotype occurred many times. The chain is built from TRBV20-1 and TRBJ1-2; no firm D call. Deletions cut 6 bases from V and 8 bases from J, with 16 bases between. The CDR3 has 12 residues. CDR1 and CDR2 (germline): DFQATT, SNEGSKA (reference sequence). CDR3 loop: CSADTEYGGYTF. The CDR3 nucleotides are TGCAGTGCAGACACGGAGTATGGCGGCTACACCTTC.

This clonotype was seen ten or more times. The V call is TRBV18, the J call TRBJ2-1; the match to TRBD2 covers 8 bases. The V gene's germline CDR1 is KGHSH and CDR2 LQKENI. V shed 0 bases and J 7 bases; nucleotides not matched to a gene: 8. CDR3 length: 16 residues. Here the CDR3 reads CASSPPSAGVFNEQFF. The CDR3 DNA sequence: TGTGCCAGCTCACCACCGTCAGCGGGAGTATTTAATGAGCAGTTCTTC.

This clonotype was recorded at least ten times. The rearrangement uses TRBV11-1 and TRBJ2-3, with TRBD2 identical over 12 bases. CDR1 is SGHAT, CDR2 FQDESV, per germline (reference sequence). CDR3 length equals 15 residues. J lost 5 bases, V lost 5 bases, and 5 bases had no gene match. The CDR3 DNA follows: TGTGCCAGCAGCCTAACTAGCGGGAGGAGAGATACGCAGTATTTT. This gives the protein CASSLTSGRRDTQYF.

This clonotype was seen repeatedly, ten times or more. The chain has TRBV28 and TRBJ2-5; no firm D call. Trimming removed 5 bases at V and 0 bases at J, with 16 bases between. The germline CDR1 and CDR2 sequences are MDHEN and SYDVKM. The CDR3 is 16 amino acids. In DNA form, the CDR3 reads TGTGCCAGCAGTCCGATGACACGGGTCGACCAAGAGACCCAGTACTTC. This codes for CASSPMTRVDQETQYF.

This clonotype was counted ten times or more. The V and J genes are TRBV25-1 and TRBJ1-2; no definite D call. The germline CDR1 and CDR2 sequences are MGHDK and SYGVNS. CDR3 length equals 12 residues. V was clipped by 4 bases and J by 4 bases, with 7 bases between them. The CDR3 is CASSAYSYGYTF. The DNA of the CDR3 is TGTGCCAGCAGTGCCTACAGCTATGGCTACACCTTC.

In its sample, this clonotype was seen a few times. This chain connects TRBV7-9 to TRBJ2-2, with D perhaps TRBD1 or TRBD2 (5 bases each). Germline loops: CDR1 SEHNR, CDR2 FQNEAQ (reference sequence). The CDR3 has 17 residues. The germline V and J ends were trimmed by 3 bases and 6 bases, with 20 bases remaining between them. The CDR3, as DNA: TGTGCCAGCAGCTTGTCTGGGGGACCCACGGCGCCCGGGGAGCTGTTTTTT. Translating it yields CASSLSGGPTAPGELFF.

This clonotype was picked up many times. The chain couples TRBV7-8 to TRBJ1-1, with 9 bases matching TRBD1. The CDR3 has 16 residues. Germline V CDR1 and CDR2: SGHVS, FQNEAQ. Unmatched junction bases numbered 11, after V lost 5 bases and J lost 4 bases. CDR3 residues: CASSLGQGGVSTEAFF. CDR3 nucleotide sequence: TGTGCCAGCAGCCTGGGACAGGGAGGGGTATCCACTGAAGCTTTCTTT. The full variable domain, rest sourced from reference TRBV7-8 and TRBJ1-1, is GAGVSQSPRYKVAKRGQDVALRCDPISGHVSLFWYQQALGQGPEFLTYFQNEAQLDKSGLPSDRFFAERPEGSVSTLKIQRTQQEDSAVYLCASSLGQGGVSTEAFFGQGTRLTVV.

This clonotype has ten or more counts. The chain couples TRBV7-9 to TRBJ2-7, with TRBD2 matching 10 bases. This CDR3 is built from 17 residues. The germline V gene has CDR1 SEHNR and CDR2 FQNEAQ (reference sequence). V trimming: 2 bases; J trimming: 1 base; junction bases outside the gene matches: 8. CDR3 DNA sequence: TGTGCCAGCAGCTTACCTAGCGGGAGAGGCCGGTCCTACGAGCAGTACTTC. Its protein is CASSLPSGRGRSYEQYF.

J is TRBJ2-7 and V is TRBV30; 7 positions match TRBD2. Germline CDR1 GTSNPN, CDR2 SVGIG (reference sequence). V trimming: 4 bases; J trimming: 4 bases; junction bases outside the gene matches: 7. The CDR3 loop spans 13 amino acids. Written as DNA, the CDR3 is TGTGCCTGGACTAGTTCGGGGGGTTACGAGCAGTACTTC. It codes for CAWTSSGGYEQYF.

The chain joins TRBV13 to TRBJ1-2; D ambiguous. The CDR3 has 23 residues. Trimming removed 0 bases from V and 0 bases from J, with 32 bases in between. From germline, CDR1 is PRHDT and CDR2 FYEKMQ (reference sequence). This chain's CDR3 is CASSLGSMLGKGLTRNANYGYTF. The CDR3 bases are TGTGCCAGCAGCTTAGGCTCGATGTTAGGTAAGGGATTGACTCGGAACGCTAACTATGGCTACACCTTC.

Many counts were recorded for this clonotype. The chain couples TRBV20-1 to TRBJ2-5; 12 nucleotides agree with TRBD2. This CDR3 is built from 17 residues. From germline, CDR1 is DFQATT and CDR2 SNEGSKA (reference sequence). The J segment lost 1 base and the V segment lost 1 base, leaving 7 bases of the junction unmatched. CDR3 sequence: CSARGRTSGKIQETQYF. The CDR3 DNA sequence: TGCAGTGCTAGAGGTCGGACTAGCGGGAAAATCCAAGAGACCCAGTACTTC.

This clonotype was seen repeatedly, ten times or more. The V call is TRBV20-1, the J call TRBJ2-7; no clear D. V lost 2 bases and J lost 4, with 9 bases in between. The germline gives CDR1 DFQATT, CDR2 SNEGSKA (reference sequence). The CDR3 loop spans 12 amino acids. In DNA form, the CDR3 reads TGCAGTGCTAGACTAGTGGCGTACGAGCAGTACTTC. It specifies CSARLVAYEQYF.

This clonotype occurred many times. The CDR3 DNA reads TGTGCCAGCAGTTTTGGTCTCTCGGGGGCTTTCTTT. This gives the protein CASSFGLSGAFF. This rearrangement joins TRBV28 to TRBJ1-1; D unresolved. Trimming removed 3 bases from V and 11 bases from J, with 13 bases in between. The CDR3 contains 12 residues. CDR1 and CDR2 from the germline V gene are MDHEN and SYDVKM.

This clonotype was counted ten times or more. This chain uses TRBV7-8 with TRBJ1-3; a weak D match, TRBD1 (6 bases). The germline V and J ends were trimmed by 1 base and 4 bases, with 14 bases remaining between them. Germline V gene data show CDR1 as SGHVS and CDR2 as FQNEAQ. CDR3 size: 16 residues. CDR3: CASSLGLWGRGNTIYF. CDR3 nucleotides: TGTGCCAGCAGCTTAGGACTCTGGGGGCGGGGAAACACCATATATTTT.